This record looks at one T cell receptor (beta chain) sequence and its context. Method: immunoSEQ multiplex PCR; TCRdb's copy keeps in-frame clones and lacks some. The repertoire holds 550,000 to 850,000 clones, roughly 70% seen once, with approximately 1.7% in the top ten. The data stem from a study of shared clonotypes between healthy human individuals. The CDR3 runs 17 residues. Germline values: CDR1 SSHAT, CDR2 FNYEAQ (reference sequence). Trimming took 5 bases from V and 7 from J, leaving 26 bases between them. The TCR was taken from a woman aged 25-40 years in good health. Specimen: memory CD4+ T cells sorted from blood. Subset specified: CD45RA-negative fraction. The genes are TRBV7-7 and TRBJ1-2; a possible D gene is TRBD1 (5 bases). The CDR3, as DNA: TGTGCCAGCAGCCAACCCCCCCGACAGTCCTCCTGCGGTGGCTACACCTTC. Protein: CASSQPPRQSSCGGYTF. The variable domain in full, completed from reference TRBV7-7 and TRBJ1-2, reads GAGVSQSPRYKVTKRGQDVTLRCDPISSHATLYWYQQALGQGPEFLTYFNYEAQPDKSGLPSDRFSAERPEGSISTLTIQRTEQRDSAMYRCASSQPPRQSSCGGYTFGSGTRLTVV.